The rows below give T cell receptor beta chains drawn from one sample of a study of OX40 agonist ivuxolimab in advanced cancers. The data were produced by immunoSEQ multiplex PCR, yet TCRdb's version contains in-frame clones alone and is incomplete. The sample lists more than 25,000 clones, 85% to 90% occurring once. The sample was CD4+ or CD8+ T cells sorted from blood, taken in a trial of the OX40 agonist ivuxolimab. These receptors were taken from an adult with an advanced solid tumor such as melanoma, head and neck, liver or kidney cancer. CDR3s include the opening cysteine and the closing phenylalanine or tryptophan. Fields, in order: V gene, clone size, D gene, J gene, CDR3 protein. A D gene is named only where the DNA matches it firmly. The listing skips clone size in some rows; elsewhere it reads once, few, many or a size class.

V: TRBV9
size: -
D: TRBD2
J: TRBJ2-1
CDR3: CASSVGGGAPYNEQFF

V: TRBV10-2
size: -
D: -
J: TRBJ2-7
CDR3: CASSLSYEQYF

V: TRBV5-6
size: once
D: -
J: TRBJ1-1
CDR3: CASSLGGTTEAFF

V: TRBV6-6
size: few
D: -
J: TRBJ1-1
CDR3: CASSTALNTEAFF

V: TRBV11-2
size: -
D: TRBD1
J: TRBJ1-1
CDR3: CASRTGSITEAFF

V: TRBV18
size: -
D: TRBD2
J: TRBJ2-1
CDR3: CASSPLAGDYNEQFF

V: TRBV6-4
size: -
D: -
J: TRBJ2-3
CDR3: CASSDGTGGADTQYF

V: TRBV9
size: -
D: TRBD2
J: TRBJ2-5
CDR3: CASSAGPPGGGVGETQYF

V: TRBV28
size: -
D: -
J: TRBJ1-1
CDR3: CASSPFATGTEAFF

V: TRBV28
size: -
D: -
J: TRBJ2-4
CDR3: CASSPLFGKNIQYF

V: TRBV27
size: once
D: -
J: TRBJ2-3
CDR3: CASSFSGEGRWTDTQYF

V: TRBV11-3
size: -
D: -
J: TRBJ1-6
CDR3: CASSLRGSYNSPLHF

V: TRBV6-5
size: -
D: -
J: TRBJ1-1
CDR3: CASSYGRETEAFF

V: TRBV19
size: -
D: -
J: TRBJ2-1
CDR3: CASSIGGKHRGEFF

V: TRBV5-6
size: -
D: TRBD2
J: TRBJ2-1
CDR3: CASSTGRGRAYNEQFF

V: TRBV2
size: -
D: -
J: TRBJ2-7
CDR3: CASEGERDEQYF

V: TRBV29-1
size: -
D: TRBD2
J: TRBJ2-1
CDR3: CSVEGLAGDNEQFF

V: TRBV19
size: -
D: -
J: TRBJ1-5
CDR3: CATLSRAWAPQHF

V: TRBV7-2
size: -
D: TRBD2
J: TRBJ2-3
CDR3: CASSYRTSGGLFSTDTQYF

V: TRBV5-1
size: -
D: TRBD2
J: TRBJ2-7
CDR3: CASQAGTKSYEQYF

V: TRBV28
size: -
D: TRBD1
J: TRBJ1-3
CDR3: CASSIPGGGNTIYF

V: TRBV18
size: -
D: TRBD1
J: TRBJ1-4
CDR3: CASSATGGKEKLFF

V: TRBV5-4
size: -
D: TRBD2
J: TRBJ2-2
CDR3: CASSLEWPSGNTGELFF

V: TRBV7-9
size: -
D: TRBD1
J: TRBJ1-2
CDR3: CASSPRGGVGYGYTF

V: TRBV6-4
size: -
D: -
J: TRBJ2-7
CDR3: CASSDSKRGRYYEQYF

V: TRBV27
size: -
D: TRBD1
J: TRBJ2-7
CDR3: CASSPTGGLYEQYF

V: TRBV28
size: -
D: -
J: TRBJ2-1
CDR3: CASSSTDYNEQFF

V: TRBV9
size: -
D: TRBD2
J: TRBJ2-2
CDR3: CASSVAKLAGGGNTGELFF

V: TRBV10-1
size: few
D: TRBD2
J: TRBJ2-5
CDR3: CASSEWSSGSLWETQYF

V: TRBV11-3
size: once
D: -
J: TRBJ2-5
CDR3: CASSLGETQYF

V: TRBV6-1
size: few
D: -
J: TRBJ2-7
CDR3: CASSLRDGTYEQYF

V: TRBV2
size: -
D: TRBD1
J: TRBJ1-5
CDR3: CASSEWWTGSNQPQHF

V: TRBV7-2
size: -
D: -
J: TRBJ2-5
CDR3: CASSFGVEGLTQYF

V: TRBV7-9
size: -
D: -
J: TRBJ2-7
CDR3: CASSLGGGEQYF

V: TRBV7-9
size: -
D: -
J: TRBJ2-5
CDR3: CASSSGEKTQYF